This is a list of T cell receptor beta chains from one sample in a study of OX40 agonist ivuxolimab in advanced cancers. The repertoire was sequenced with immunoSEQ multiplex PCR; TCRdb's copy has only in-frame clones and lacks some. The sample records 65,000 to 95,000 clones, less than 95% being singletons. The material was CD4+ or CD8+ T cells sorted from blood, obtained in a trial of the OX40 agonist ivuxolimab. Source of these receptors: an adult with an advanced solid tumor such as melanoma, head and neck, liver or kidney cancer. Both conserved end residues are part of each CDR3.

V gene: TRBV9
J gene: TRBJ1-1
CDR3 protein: CASSVDGEYTEAFF

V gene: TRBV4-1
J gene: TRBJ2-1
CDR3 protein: CASSQERSVALNEQFF

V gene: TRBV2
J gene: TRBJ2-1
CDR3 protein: CASSWMVSYNEQFF

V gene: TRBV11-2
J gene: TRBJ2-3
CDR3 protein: CASSFPFRVADTQYF

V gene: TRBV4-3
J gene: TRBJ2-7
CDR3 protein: CASSQVGSTYEQYF

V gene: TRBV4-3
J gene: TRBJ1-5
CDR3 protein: CASSLNTGGQPQHF

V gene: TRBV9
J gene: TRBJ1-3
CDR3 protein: CASSSDRGPHTIYF

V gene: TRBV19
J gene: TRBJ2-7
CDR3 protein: CASSIGDGGEQYF

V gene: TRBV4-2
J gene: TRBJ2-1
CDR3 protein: CASSPKEGLARGDEQFF

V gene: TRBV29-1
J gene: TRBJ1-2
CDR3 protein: CSVPSGTSARGYTF

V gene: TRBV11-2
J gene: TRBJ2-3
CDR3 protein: CASSLYSDTQYF

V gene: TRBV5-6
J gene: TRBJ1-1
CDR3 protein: CASSPPDQQIGEAFF

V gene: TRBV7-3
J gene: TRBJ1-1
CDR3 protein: CASSLLPTNTEAFF

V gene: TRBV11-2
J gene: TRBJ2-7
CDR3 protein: CASSLTAGDYEQYF

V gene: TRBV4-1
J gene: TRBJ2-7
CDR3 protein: CASSPQPGQGVEVQYF

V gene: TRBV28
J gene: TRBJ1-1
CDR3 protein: CASRLGQGVTEAFF

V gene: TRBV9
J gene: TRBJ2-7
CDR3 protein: CASSVAGTAASYEQYF

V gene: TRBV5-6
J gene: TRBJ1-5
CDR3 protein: CASSLEKNQPQHF

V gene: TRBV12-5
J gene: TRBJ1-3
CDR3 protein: CASGLMSGSSGNTIYF

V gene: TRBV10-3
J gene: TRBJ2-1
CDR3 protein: CAISEQGEDNEQFF

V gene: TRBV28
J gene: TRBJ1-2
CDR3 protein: CASSHREVGVGGYTF

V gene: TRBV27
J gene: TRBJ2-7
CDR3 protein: CASSSRLKGPVYEQYF

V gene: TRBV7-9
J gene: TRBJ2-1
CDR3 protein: CASSSPTSGGSSYNEQFF

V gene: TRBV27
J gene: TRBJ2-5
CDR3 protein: CASSLISFGGQETQYF

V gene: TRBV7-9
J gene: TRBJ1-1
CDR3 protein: CASQAGGSDEAFF

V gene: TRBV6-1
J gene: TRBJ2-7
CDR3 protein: CASSYMGEQYF

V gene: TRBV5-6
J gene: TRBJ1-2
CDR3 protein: CASSLGDRDGYTF

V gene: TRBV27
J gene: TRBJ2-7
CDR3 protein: CASSLSGQGWNEQYF

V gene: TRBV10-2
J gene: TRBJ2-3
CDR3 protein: CASSEVWGSTDTQYF

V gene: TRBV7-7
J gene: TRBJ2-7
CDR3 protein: CASSFRSRTVSYEQYF

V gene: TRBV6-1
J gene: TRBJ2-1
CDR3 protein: CASSPGTMSYNEQFF

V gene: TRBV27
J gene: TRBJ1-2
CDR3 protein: CASSLWAGYGYTF

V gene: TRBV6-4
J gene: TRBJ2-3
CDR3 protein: CASSDSTSGSTDTQYF